Listed below are T cell receptor beta chains from one sample, sequenced in a study of CD8 T cells in ankylosing spondylitis. TCRdb reanalysed the 5' RACE reads using MiXCR and keeps one entry per CDR3 protein. The sample carries around 150,000 distinct CDR3 sequences, approximately 20% recorded once. Material: blood, either unsorted or a sorted T cell fraction (not recorded which). These receptors originate from a male donor with ankylosing spondylitis or in good health (not recorded which). Each CDR3 is given with its conserved first and last residue. A D gene is named only where the DNA matches it firmly. Clone size is not always given. Where it is, it says once, few, many or a class for expanded clones.

J	D	size	V	DNA	CDR3
TRBJ1-5	.	few	TRBV12-3/TRBV12-4	TGTGCCAGCAGTTCGTCAACCTATCAGCCCCAGCATTTT	CASSSSTYQPQHF
TRBJ2-2	.	.	TRBV11-1	TGTGCCAGCAGCTTACGTCTGGGCCCCGGGGAGCTGTTTTTT	CASSLRLGPGELFF
TRBJ1-4	.	.	TRBV20-1	TGCAGTGCTAGAGATTACAGGGATAATGAAAAACTGTTTTTT	CSARDYRDNEKLFF
TRBJ2-2	TRBD1	many	TRBV5-1	TGCGCCAGCAGCTTGGGGGACAGGACGAACACCGGGGAGCTGTTTTTT	CASSLGDRTNTGELFF
TRBJ2-2	TRBD2	.	TRBV12-5	TGTGCTAGTGGCCGAGCGGGAGAAGACACCGGGGAGCTGTTTTTT	CASGRAGEDTGELFF
TRBJ2-1	.	.	TRBV6-2/TRBV6-3	TGTGCCAGCAGAAGGACAGGGGTAGCGGGAAATCGCAATGAGCAGTTCTTC	CASRRTGVAGNRNEQFF
TRBJ1-1	.	.	TRBV6-4	TGTGCCAGCAGATCAGTAGGTGCGGGAGCTTTCTTT	CASRSVGAGAFF
TRBJ2-2	.	once	TRBV11-2	TGTGCCAGCAGCTTTTTCCAGAACACCGGGGAGCTGTTTTTT	CASSFFQNTGELFF
TRBJ1-1	.	few	TRBV5-1	TGCGCCAGCAGCTTTGCTTCAGGAACTGAAGCTTTCTTT	CASSFASGTEAFF
TRBJ2-7	.	few	TRBV3-1	TGTGCCAGCAGCCATCGTCGGGAGTCCCGCGAGCAGTACTTC	CASSHRRESREQYF
TRBJ1-5	.	.	TRBV20-1	TGCAGTGCTAGGGATAGACAGTCCCCCAATCAGCCCCAGCATTTT	CSARDRQSPNQPQHF
TRBJ1-3	.	.	TRBV12-3/TRBV12-4	TGTGCCAGCAGCTTAAACCTGCGTCAGTCTGGAAACACCATATATTTT	CASSLNLRQSGNTIYF
TRBJ1-4	TRBD1	few	TRBV25-1	TGTGCCAGCAGTTCCCGGACAGGGATTAATGAAAAACTGTTTTTT	CASSSRTGINEKLFF
TRBJ2-3	TRBD2	.	TRBV2	TGTGCCAGCCGGACTAGCGGGGGTACGCAGTATTTT	CASRTSGGTQYF
TRBJ1-1	TRBD1	few	TRBV5-1	TGCGCCAGCAGCGTGGGGGGGACAGCGAACACTGAAGCTTTCTTT	CASSVGGTANTEAFF
TRBJ2-4	TRBD1	few	TRBV6-5	TGTGCCAGCAGTTACTCCCTCATGACAGGGGCGGGTTCCAAAAACATTCAGTACTTC	CASSYSLMTGAGSKNIQYF
TRBJ2-1	TRBD2	many	TRBV5-1	TGCGCCAGCAGCTTGGTAGGGGACGTACCCGGGACTAGCGGTTACAATGAGCAGTTCTTC	CASSLVGDVPGTSGYNEQFF
TRBJ2-7	.	many	TRBV13	TGTGCCAGCAGCCCGGAGGAGTGGGCCTACGAGCAGTACTTC	CASSPEEWAYEQYF
TRBJ2-5	.	many	TRBV12-3/TRBV12-4	TGTGCCAGCAGTCAACTAGTCCAAGAGACCCAGTACTTC	CASSQLVQETQYF
TRBJ2-1	.	few	TRBV30	TGTGCCTGGAGTAGGGGACGGCTCGACAATGAGCAGTTCTTC	CAWSRGRLDNEQFF